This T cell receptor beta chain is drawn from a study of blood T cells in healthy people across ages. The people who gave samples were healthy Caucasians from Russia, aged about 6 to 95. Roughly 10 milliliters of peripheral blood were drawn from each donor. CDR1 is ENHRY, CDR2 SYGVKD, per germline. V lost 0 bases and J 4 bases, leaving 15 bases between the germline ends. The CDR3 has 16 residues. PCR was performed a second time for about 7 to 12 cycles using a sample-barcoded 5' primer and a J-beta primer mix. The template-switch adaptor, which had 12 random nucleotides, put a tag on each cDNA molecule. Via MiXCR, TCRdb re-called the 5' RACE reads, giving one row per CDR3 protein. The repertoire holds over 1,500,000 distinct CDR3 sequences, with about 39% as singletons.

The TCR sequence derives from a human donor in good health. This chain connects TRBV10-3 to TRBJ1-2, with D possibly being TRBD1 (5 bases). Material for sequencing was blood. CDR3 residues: CAISESGGGGGYGYTF. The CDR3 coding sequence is TGTGCCATCAGTGAGTCGGGGGGAGGTGGTGGCTATGGCTACACCTTC.